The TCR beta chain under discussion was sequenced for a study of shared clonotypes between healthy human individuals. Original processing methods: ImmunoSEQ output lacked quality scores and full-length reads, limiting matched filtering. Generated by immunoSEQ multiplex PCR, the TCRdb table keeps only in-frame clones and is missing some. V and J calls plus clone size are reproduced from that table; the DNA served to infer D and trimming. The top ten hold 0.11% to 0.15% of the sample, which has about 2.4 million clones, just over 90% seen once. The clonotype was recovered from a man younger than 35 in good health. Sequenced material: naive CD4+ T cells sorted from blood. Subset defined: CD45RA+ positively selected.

CDR3: CASSLGDRENSPLHF. In DNA form, the CDR3 reads TGTGCCAGCAGCTTAGGGGACAGGGAAAATTCACCCCTCCACTTT. The chain links TRBV7-9 to TRBJ1-6; the match to TRBD1 covers 9 bases. Germline trimming cut 1 base from V and 7 bases from J; bases unmatched to any gene: 2. Germline loops: CDR1 SEHNR, CDR2 FQNEAQ (reference sequence). CDR3 length: 15 residues.